The 30 T cell receptor beta chains listed next were all sequenced from one sample in a study of OX40 agonist ivuxolimab in advanced cancers. The repertoire was sequenced with immunoSEQ multiplex PCR; TCRdb's copy has only in-frame clones and lacks some. The sample contains roughly 81,000 clones, approximately 85% of which appear only once. Sequenced here: CD4+ or CD8+ T cells sorted from blood, sampled in a trial of the OX40 agonist ivuxolimab. Every receptor here comes from an adult with an advanced solid tumor such as melanoma, head and neck, liver or kidney cancer.

This clone was seen a few times. The genes are TRBV4-2 and TRBJ1-2, with 7 nucleotides matching TRBD1. Germline V gene sequence: CDR1 LGHNA, CDR2 YNFKEQ. The CDR3 extends over 16 amino acids. Unmatched junction bases numbered 7, after V lost 1 base and J lost 2 bases. The CDR3 nucleotides read TGTGCCAGCAGCCAAGTTATCAGGGGGAGAAACTATGGCTACACCTTC. Encoded protein: CASSQVIRGRNYGYTF.

V is TRBV7-9 and J is TRBJ2-4; no clear D. The CDR3 consists of 13 residues. Trimming removed 3 bases at V and 5 bases at J, with 8 bases between. The germline V gene has CDR1 SEHNR and CDR2 FQNEAQ (reference sequence). CDR3 sequence reads: CASSFYPENIQYF. CDR3 bases: TGTGCCAGCAGCTTTTACCCTGAAAACATTCAGTACTTC. Filled out from reference TRBV7-9 and TRBJ2-4, the complete variable domain reads DTGVSQNPRHKITKRGQNVTFRCDPISEHNRLYWYRQTLGQGPEFLTYFQNEAQLEKSRLLSDRFSAERPKGSFSTLEIQRTEQGDSAMYLCASSFYPENIQYFGAGTRLSVL.

The CDR3 DNA sequence: TGTGCTAGTGGTTTGGCCCTGGGACAAAAAGAGACCCAGTACTTC. Protein: CASGLALGQKETQYF. The chain employs TRBV12-5 and TRBJ2-5, with D possibly matching TRBD1 (6 bases). The CDR3 is made up of 15 amino acids. Trimming shortened V by 1 base and J by 3 bases, and 12 bases separated the two germline ends. Germline-derived CDR1 and CDR2 are LGHNT and FRNRAP.

The V and J genes are TRBV7-9 and TRBJ1-1, with D hard to call. V was cut by 3 bases and J by 7 bases, with 12 bases left in between. Germline V gives CDR1 SEHNR, CDR2 FQNEAQ (reference sequence). This CDR3 spans 13 amino acids. The CDR3 nucleotides read TGTGCCAGCAGCTTCGGCCCCGGAATTGAAGCTTTCTTT. Protein: CASSFGPGIEAFF.

V is TRBV11-2 and J is TRBJ2-2; 12 bases map to TRBD1. Unmatched junction bases numbered 4, after V lost 6 bases and J lost 2 bases. Germline-derived CDR1 and CDR2 are SGHAT and FQNNGV. The CDR3 runs to 16 residues. CDR3 in amino acids: CASRSGTGGNTGELFF. The CDR3 bases are TGTGCCAGCAGAAGCGGGACAGGGGGCAACACCGGGGAGCTGTTTTTT.

CDR3 sequence reads: CASRPGDLTSFLEKLFF. Here the CDR3 DNA reads TGCGCCAGCAGACCCGGTGATTTGACAAGTTTTTTAGAAAAACTGTTTTTT. The gene calls are TRBV5-1 and TRBJ1-4; no clear D gene. V was trimmed by 5 bases and J by 8 bases, leaving 25 bases between them. The CDR3 runs 17 residues. Germline CDR1 SGHRS, CDR2 YFSETQ.

The rearrangement uses TRBV5-8 and TRBJ2-3; 8 bases align to TRBD1. The CDR3 spans 15 residues. Germline V gene lookup returns CDR1 SGHTS and CDR2 YDEGEE. V lost 4 bases to trimming and J lost 3 bases; unmatched junction nucleotides: 7. Here the CDR3 reads CASSSGQGLTDTQYF. The CDR3, as DNA: TGTGCCAGCAGCAGCGGACAGGGTTTGACAGATACGCAGTATTTT.

The chain uses TRBV11-2 and TRBJ2-7; the match to TRBD2 covers 9 bases. The CDR3 contains 17 residues. Looked up from germline, CDR1 is SGHAT and CDR2 is FQNNGV. V lost 1 base, J lost 4 bases, and 11 bases stayed unmatched. In nucleotides, the CDR3 is TGTGCCAGCAGCTTAGGCCCGCCGGGAGCGGGAGGTTACGAGCAGTACTTC. Translating gives CASSLGPPGAGGYEQYF.

This rearrangement joins TRBV4-2 to TRBJ2-3, with 9 bases lining up with TRBD2. Germline V gene sequence: CDR1 LGHNA, CDR2 YNFKEQ. CDR3 length: 15 residues. Trimming cost V 7 bases and J 1 base; bases outside gene matches: 6. This CDR3 reads CASNNLAGGTDTQYF. DNA for the CDR3: TGTGCCAGCAACAACTTAGCGGGAGGCACAGATACGCAGTATTTT.

In its sample, this clone was seen a few times. The V and J genes are TRBV6-6 and TRBJ1-5; D unclear. Trimming cost V 6 bases and J 0 bases, with 15 bases left between them. The CDR3 is made up of 16 amino acids. Germline CDR1 MNHNY, CDR2 SVGAGI (reference sequence). The CDR3 is CASRQSGQNSNQPQHF. The CDR3 DNA is TGTGCCAGCAGACAATCCGGGCAAAATAGCAATCAGCCCCAGCATTTT.

The genes are TRBV11-2 and TRBJ2-2, with no clear D. CDR3 length: 14 residues. The germline V gene has CDR1 SGHAT and CDR2 FQNNGV. V lost 3 bases, J lost 5 bases, and 10 bases lay in between. The CDR3 nucleotides read TGTGCCAGCAGCTTGCCGGACGGGACCGGGGAGCTGTTTTTT. This translates into CASSLPDGTGELFF.

The chain combines TRBV2 with TRBJ2-1; D gene uncertain. The V gene lost 4 bases and the J gene lost 4 bases, with 5 bases spanning the gap. The V gene's germline CDR1 is SNHLY and CDR2 FYNNEI. The CDR3 spans 12 residues. The CDR3: CASSVEYNEQFF. The CDR3 coding sequence is TGTGCCAGCAGTGTCGAGTACAATGAGCAGTTCTTC.

This clone was found a few times. The chain combines TRBV7-2 with TRBJ2-7, with D perhaps TRBD2 (6 bases). Germline-derived CDR1 and CDR2 are SGHTA and FQGNSA. The germline V and J ends were trimmed by 6 bases and 3 bases, with 27 bases remaining between them. The CDR3 has 18 residues. This chain's CDR3 is CASSLRWGVGASDYEQYF. For the CDR3, the DNA is TGTGCCAGCAGTTTAAGGTGGGGGGTCGGGGCTAGCGACTACGAGCAGTACTTC.

This rearrangement joins TRBV7-9 to TRBJ2-6, with 8 positions matching TRBD2. The CDR3 has 17 residues. Germline V gene sequence: CDR1 SEHNR, CDR2 FQNEAQ (reference sequence). V was clipped by 6 bases and J by 0 bases; unmatched bases: 7. CDR3 sequence reads: CASRSPSGSSGANVLTF. In nucleotides, the CDR3 is TGTGCCAGCAGAAGTCCTAGCGGGTCCTCTGGGGCCAACGTCCTGACTTTC.

V usage is TRBV6-5 and J usage is TRBJ1-6; perhaps TRBD1 as D (5 bases). The CDR3 consists of 16 residues. The germline CDR1 and CDR2 sequences are MNHEY and SVGAGI. V lost 2 bases and J lost 4, with 12 bases in between. The CDR3: CASSYRGTSYNSPLHF. CDR3 coding DNA: TGTGCCAGCAGTTACCGTGGGACCTCATATAATTCACCCCTCCACTTT.

The chain uses TRBV5-4 and TRBJ2-1; 7 positions agree with TRBD2. This CDR3 spans 14 amino acids. CDR1 is SGHNT and CDR2 is YYREEE in the germline V gene (reference sequence). V lost 0 bases and J lost 8; bases outside the gene matches: 5. CDR3 sequence reads: CASSLEVTSYEQFF. The CDR3, as DNA: TGTGCCAGCAGCTTGGAGGTGACTAGCTATGAGCAGTTCTTC.

V usage is TRBV19 and J usage is TRBJ1-2; tentatively, D is TRBD1 (5 bases). Germline V gene sequence: CDR1 LNHDA, CDR2 SQIVND (reference sequence). The CDR3 is 16 residues long. V lost 5 bases and J 3 bases, leaving 19 bases between the germline ends. The CDR3 is CASSPWGSALDYGYTF. The CDR3 DNA reads as TGTGCCAGTAGTCCCTGGGGGTCAGCCTTGGACTATGGCTACACCTTC. Full variable domain (rest looked up from reference TRBV19 and TRBJ1-2): DGGITQSPKYLFRKEGQNVTLSCEQNLNHDAMYWYRQDPGQGLRLIYYSQIVNDFQKGDIAEGYSVSREKKESFPLTVTSAQKNPTAFYLCASSPWGSALDYGYTFGSGTRLTVV.

As concerns this clone: The sample contains more than one DNA sequence encoding this CDR3. This chain uses TRBV6-1 with TRBJ2-7, with D maybe TRBD1 (6 bases). V lost 1 base, J lost 5 bases, and 9 bases lay in between. This CDR3 comprises 13 residues. Germline V gives CDR1 MNHNS, CDR2 SASEGT. The CDR3 sequence is CASSEGGGHEQYF. DNA for the CDR3: TGTGCCAGCAGTGAAGGAGGGGGACACGAGCAGTACTTC.

This clone was seen just once. J is TRBJ1-2 and V is TRBV28, with 8 bases lining up with TRBD1. Losses at the gene ends were 4 bases for V and 5 bases for J; bases not matched to a gene: 6. The CDR3 is 14 amino acids. From germline, CDR1 is MDHEN and CDR2 SYDVKM. The CDR3 nucleotides read TGTGCCAGCAGTTCTACAGGGGGAAAGTATGGCTACACCTTC. It specifies CASSSTGGKYGYTF.

The chain links TRBV30 to TRBJ2-2; D is unresolved. Germline loops: CDR1 GTSNPN, CDR2 SVGIG (reference sequence). The CDR3 length is 13 residues. Trimming pared 0 bases from V and 5 bases from J, leaving 7 bases between. The CDR3 DNA follows: TGTGCCTGGAGTGTACGTGGAACCGGGGAGCTGTTTTTT. Translation gives CAWSVRGTGELFF.

V usage is TRBV19 and J usage is TRBJ1-1; D gene unclear. Trimming pared 3 bases from V and 1 base from J, leaving 15 bases between. Germline V gene data show CDR1 as LNHDA and CDR2 as SQIVND (reference sequence). This CDR3 spans 16 amino acids. The CDR3 nucleotides are TGTGCCAGTAGTATGATCCGACCCCCACCGAACACTGAAGCTTTCTTT. It encodes CASSMIRPPPNTEAFF.

The chain combines TRBV6-4 with TRBJ2-5; TRBD1 matches 8 bases. Matching the DNA end better, TRBJ2-7 makes the J call doubtful. Germline CDR1 reads MRHNA; CDR2 reads SNTAGT. The length of the CDR3 is 13 residues. DNA for the CDR3: TGTGCCAGCAGTCCCGACAGGGGCGGCGAGCAGTACTTC. Amino acid sequence: CASSPDRGGEQYF.

The DNA of the CDR3 is TGCGCCAGCAGCCAAGAACGCGGGCTCGCCAATCAGCCCCAGCATTTT. Its protein is CASSQERGLANQPQHF. This chain uses TRBV4-3 with TRBJ1-5; D is unclear. V was cut by 0 bases and J by 3 bases, with 12 bases left in between. From germline, CDR1 is LGHNA and CDR2 YSLEER. The CDR3 has 16 amino acids.

This chain links TRBV4-1 with TRBJ2-3; D perhaps matches TRBD2 (5 bases). The germline V gene has CDR1 MGHRA and CDR2 YSYEKL. CDR3 length: 16 residues. The V gene lost 0 bases and the J gene lost 7 bases, with 17 bases spanning the gap. In nucleotides, the CDR3 is TGCGCCAGCAGCCAAGAACGGGGATACCCCGAAAATACGCAGTATTTT. Translated, it gives CASSQERGYPENTQYF.

The rearrangement uses TRBV5-1 and TRBJ2-3, with 8 bases matching TRBD2. Looked up from germline, CDR1 is SGHRS and CDR2 is YFSETQ. The CDR3 runs to 16 residues. V was clipped by 3 bases and J by 3 bases; unmatched bases: 9. The CDR3 loop reads CASSSRKAGETDTQYF. CDR3 DNA: TGCGCCAGCAGCTCACGCAAAGCGGGGGAAACAGATACGCAGTATTTT.

The rearrangement links TRBV5-1 to TRBJ2-1; the D is unclear. Trimming took off 1 base at V and 0 bases at J, with 11 bases between the two ends. The CDR3 spans 16 residues. Germline loops: CDR1 SGHRS, CDR2 YFSETQ. The CDR3 protein is CASSLNLQSSYNEQFF. CDR3 nucleotide sequence: TGCGCCAGCAGCTTGAACTTGCAGAGCTCCTACAATGAGCAGTTCTTC.

The genes are TRBV4-1 and TRBJ2-5; TRBD1 agrees at 8 bases. The length of the CDR3 is 17 residues. Germline lookup yields CDR1 MGHRA and CDR2 YSYEKL. Trimming took 1 base from V and 5 from J; bases not matched to a gene: 12. The CDR3 sequence: CASSQVKAGQGFETQYF. The CDR3, as DNA: TGCGCCAGCAGCCAAGTTAAAGCCGGACAGGGCTTTGAGACCCAGTACTTC.

The chain uses TRBV27 and TRBJ2-2; unclear D gene. In germline, CDR1 is MNHEY, CDR2 SMNVEV (reference sequence). This CDR3 is 13 amino acids long. The V end lost 6 bases, the J end lost 7 bases, and 12 bases lay between the germline ends. CDR3 in DNA: TGTGCCAGCAGCCTTTCAAATTTCGGGGAGCTGTTTTTT. Translation gives CASSLSNFGELFF.

The chain recombines TRBV2 with TRBJ1-1; D gene uncertain. CDR1 is SNHLY, CDR2 FYNNEI, per germline. V was trimmed by 8 bases and J by 1 base, leaving 8 bases between them. The CDR3 consists of 12 residues. The CDR3 sequence: CASFVENTEAFF. The DNA of the CDR3 is TGTGCCAGCTTCGTCGAGAACACTGAAGCTTTCTTT.

This chain uses TRBV29-1 with TRBJ1-2; 8 bases are shared with TRBD1. The CDR3 extends over 13 amino acids. Germline values: CDR1 SQVTM, CDR2 ANQGSEA. J gave up 8 bases and V 1 base, and 6 bases lay outside the gene matches. The CDR3 DNA reads TGCAGCGTTGAAGTGAACAGGGGGAAGGGCTACACCTTC. Translation gives CSVEVNRGKGYTF.